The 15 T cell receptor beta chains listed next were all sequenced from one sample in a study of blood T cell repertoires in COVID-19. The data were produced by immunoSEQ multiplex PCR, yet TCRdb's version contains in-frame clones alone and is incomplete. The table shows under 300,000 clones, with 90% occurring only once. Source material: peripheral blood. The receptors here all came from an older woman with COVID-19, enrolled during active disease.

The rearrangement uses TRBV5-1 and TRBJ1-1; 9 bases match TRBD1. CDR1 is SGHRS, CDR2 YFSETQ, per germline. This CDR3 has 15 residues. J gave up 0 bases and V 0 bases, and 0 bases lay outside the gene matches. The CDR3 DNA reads TGCGCCAGCAGCTTGGGGACAGGGGTGAACACTGAAGCTTTCTTT. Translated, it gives CASSLGTGVNTEAFF.

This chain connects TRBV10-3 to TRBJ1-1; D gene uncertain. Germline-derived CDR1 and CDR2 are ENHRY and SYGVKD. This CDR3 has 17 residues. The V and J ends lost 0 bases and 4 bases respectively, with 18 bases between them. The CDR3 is CAISESNPLGRGTEAFF. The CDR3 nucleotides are TGTGCCATCAGTGAGTCGAACCCATTAGGACGGGGCACTGAAGCTTTCTTT.

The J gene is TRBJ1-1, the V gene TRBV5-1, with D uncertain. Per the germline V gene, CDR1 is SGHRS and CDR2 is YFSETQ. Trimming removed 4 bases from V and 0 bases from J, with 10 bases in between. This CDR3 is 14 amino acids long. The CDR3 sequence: CASSRTGMNTEAFF. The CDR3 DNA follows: TGCGCCAGCAGCCGGACGGGGATGAACACTGAAGCTTTCTTT.

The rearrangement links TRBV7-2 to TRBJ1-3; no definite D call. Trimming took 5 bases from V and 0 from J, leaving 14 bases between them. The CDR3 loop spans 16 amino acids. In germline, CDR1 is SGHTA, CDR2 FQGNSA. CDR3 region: CASSPGRFDSGNTIYF. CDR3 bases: TGTGCCAGCAGCCCGGGTCGCTTCGACTCTGGAAACACCATATATTTT. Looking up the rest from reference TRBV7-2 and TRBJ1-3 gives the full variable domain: GAGVSQSPSNKVTEKGKDVELRCDPISGHTALYWYRQSLGQGLEFLIYFQGNSAPDKSGLPSDRFSAERTGGSVSTLTIQRTQQEDSAVYLCASSPGRFDSGNTIYFGEGSWLTVV.

The CDR3 nucleotides are TGTGCCAGCAGTTTACAAGAGACCCAGTACTTC. Residues: CASSLQETQYF. The rearrangement joins TRBV6-2 or TRBV6-3 to TRBJ2-5; D gene ambiguous. The CDR3 contains 11 residues. Trimming shortened V by 4 bases and J by 2 bases, and 2 bases separated the two germline ends. The germline V gene has CDR1 MNHEY and CDR2 SVGEGT.

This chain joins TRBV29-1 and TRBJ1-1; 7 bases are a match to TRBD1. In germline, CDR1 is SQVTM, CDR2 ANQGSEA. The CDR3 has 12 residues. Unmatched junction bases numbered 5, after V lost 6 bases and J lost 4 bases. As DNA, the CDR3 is TGCAGCGTACAGGGGATCTTCACTGAAGCTTTCTTT. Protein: CSVQGIFTEAFF. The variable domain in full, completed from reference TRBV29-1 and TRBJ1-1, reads SAVISQKPSRDICQRGTSLTIQCQVDSQVTMMFWYRQQPGQSLTLIATANQGSEATYESGFVIDKFPISRPNLTFSTLTVSNMSPEDSSIYLCSVQGIFTEAFFGQGTRLTVV.

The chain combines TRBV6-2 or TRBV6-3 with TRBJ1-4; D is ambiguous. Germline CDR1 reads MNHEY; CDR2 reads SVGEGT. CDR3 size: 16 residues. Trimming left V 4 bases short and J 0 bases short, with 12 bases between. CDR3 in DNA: TGTGCCAGCAGTTCCCGCCTCAGAACAACTAATGAAAAACTGTTTTTT. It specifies CASSSRLRTTNEKLFF.

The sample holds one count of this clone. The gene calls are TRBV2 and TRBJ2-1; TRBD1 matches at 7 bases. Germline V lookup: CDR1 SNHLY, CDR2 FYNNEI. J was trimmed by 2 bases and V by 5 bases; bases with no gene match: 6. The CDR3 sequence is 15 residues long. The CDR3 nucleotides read TGTGCCAGCAGTCAGGGGGTTCCCACCTACAATGAGCAGTTCTTC. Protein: CASSQGVPTYNEQFF. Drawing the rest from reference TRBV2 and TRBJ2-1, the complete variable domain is EPEVTQTPSHQVTQMGQEVILRCVPISNHLYFYWYRQILGQKVEFLVSFYNNEISEKSEIFDDQFSVERPDGSNFTLKIRSTKLEDSAMYFCASSQGVPTYNEQFFGPGTRLTVL.

CDR3 DNA sequence: TGCGCCAGCAGTCAGCCGGGACAGGGGCGAGGCACTGAAGCTTTCTTT. It encodes CASSQPGQGRGTEAFF. The chain links TRBV4-1 to TRBJ1-1, with 10 nucleotides matching TRBD1. Germline CDR1 and CDR2: MGHRA and YSYEKL. Losses at the gene ends were 6 bases for V and 4 bases for J; bases not matched to a gene: 11. There are 16 residues in the CDR3.

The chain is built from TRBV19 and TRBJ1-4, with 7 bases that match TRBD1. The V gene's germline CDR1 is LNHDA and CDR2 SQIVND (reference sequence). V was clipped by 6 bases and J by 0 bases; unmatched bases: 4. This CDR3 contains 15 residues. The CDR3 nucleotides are TGTGCCAGTAGGCCCGACAGGGCAACTAATGAAAAACTGTTTTTT. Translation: CASRPDRATNEKLFF. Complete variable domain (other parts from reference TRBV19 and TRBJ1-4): DGGITQSPKYLFRKEGQNVTLSCEQNLNHDAMYWYRQDPGQGLRLIYYSQIVNDFQKGDIAEGYSVSREKKESFPLTVTSAQKNPTAFYLCASRPDRATNEKLFFGSGTQLSVL.

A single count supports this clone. CDR3 in DNA: TGTGCCAGCAGCCTTACAGGGCCAGATACGCAGTATTTT. This translates into CASSLTGPDTQYF. The genes are TRBV7-8 and TRBJ2-3; D is perhaps TRBD1 (6 bases). V lost 5 bases, J lost 4 bases, and 10 bases lay in between. CDR3 size: 13 residues. Germline V lookup: CDR1 SGHVS, CDR2 FQNEAQ. The entire variable domain, with the rest obtained from reference TRBV7-8 and TRBJ2-3, is as follows: GAGVSQSPRYKVAKRGQDVALRCDPISGHVSLFWYQQALGQGPEFLTYFQNEAQLDKSGLPSDRFFAERPEGSVSTLKIQRTQQEDSAVYLCASSLTGPDTQYFGPGTRLTVL.

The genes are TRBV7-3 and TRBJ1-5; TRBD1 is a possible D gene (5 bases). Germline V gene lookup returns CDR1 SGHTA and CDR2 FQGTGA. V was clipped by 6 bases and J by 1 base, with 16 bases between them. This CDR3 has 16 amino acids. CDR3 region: CASRDQGSRSNQPQHF. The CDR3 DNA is TGTGCCAGCAGGGACCAGGGAAGCAGGAGCAATCAGCCCCAGCATTTT.

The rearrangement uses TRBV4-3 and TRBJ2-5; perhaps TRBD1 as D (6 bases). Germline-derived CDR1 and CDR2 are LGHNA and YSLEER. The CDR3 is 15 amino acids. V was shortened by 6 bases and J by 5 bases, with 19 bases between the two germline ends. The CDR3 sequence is CASSPGRTTGETQYF. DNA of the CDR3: TGCGCCAGCAGTCCTGGACGTACTACAGGGGAGACCCAGTACTTC.

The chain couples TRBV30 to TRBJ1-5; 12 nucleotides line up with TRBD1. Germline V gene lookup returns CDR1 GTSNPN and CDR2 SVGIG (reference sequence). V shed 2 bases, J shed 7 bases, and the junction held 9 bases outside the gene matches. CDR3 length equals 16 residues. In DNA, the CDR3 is TGTGCCTGGAGTATCACCGGGACAGGGGGCCGACAGCCCCAGCATTTT. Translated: CAWSITGTGGRQPQHF.

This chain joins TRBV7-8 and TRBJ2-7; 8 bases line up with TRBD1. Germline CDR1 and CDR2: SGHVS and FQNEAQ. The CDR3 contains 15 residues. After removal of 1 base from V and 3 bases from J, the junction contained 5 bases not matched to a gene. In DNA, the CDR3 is TGTGCCAGCAGCTTAGAGACAGGGGATTACTACGAGCAGTACTTC. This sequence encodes CASSLETGDYYEQYF.